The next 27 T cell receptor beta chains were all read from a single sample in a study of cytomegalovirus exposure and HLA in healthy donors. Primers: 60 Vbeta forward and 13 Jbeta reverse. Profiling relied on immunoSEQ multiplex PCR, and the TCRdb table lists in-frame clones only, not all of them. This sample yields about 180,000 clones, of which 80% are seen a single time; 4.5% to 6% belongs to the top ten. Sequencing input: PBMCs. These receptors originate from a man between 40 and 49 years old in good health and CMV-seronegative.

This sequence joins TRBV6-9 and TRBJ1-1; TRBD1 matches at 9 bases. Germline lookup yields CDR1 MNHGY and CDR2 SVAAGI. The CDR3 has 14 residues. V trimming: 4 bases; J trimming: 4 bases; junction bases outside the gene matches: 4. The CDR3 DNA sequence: TGTGCCAGCAGTTCCGGACAGGGGCGCACTGAAGCTTTCTTT. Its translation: CASSSGQGRTEAFF.

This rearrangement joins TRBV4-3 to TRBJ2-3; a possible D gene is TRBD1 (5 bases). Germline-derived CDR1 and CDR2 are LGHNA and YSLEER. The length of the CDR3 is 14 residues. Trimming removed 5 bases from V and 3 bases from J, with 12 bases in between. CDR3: CASSYSRETDTQYF. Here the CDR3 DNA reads TGCGCCAGCAGCTACAGCAGGGAAACAGATACGCAGTATTTT.

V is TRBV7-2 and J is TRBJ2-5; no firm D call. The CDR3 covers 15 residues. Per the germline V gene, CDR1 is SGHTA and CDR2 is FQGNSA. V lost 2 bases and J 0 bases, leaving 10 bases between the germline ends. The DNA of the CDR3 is TGTGCCAGCAGCTTATCGCTAGGCAACCAAGAGACCCAGTACTTC. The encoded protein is CASSLSLGNQETQYF.

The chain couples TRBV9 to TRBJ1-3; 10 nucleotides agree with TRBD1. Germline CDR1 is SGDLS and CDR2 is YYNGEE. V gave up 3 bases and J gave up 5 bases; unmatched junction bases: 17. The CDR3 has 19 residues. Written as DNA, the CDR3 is TGTGCCAGCAGCGACCGACCCCCGGGAGACAGGGGGCGAAGAAACACCATATATTTT. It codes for CASSDRPPGDRGRRNTIYF.

CDR3 amino acids: CATSRDIRPETQYF. CDR3 sequence (DNA): TGTGCCACCAGCAGAGACATCAGGCCAGAGACCCAGTACTTC. The chain is built from TRBV15 and TRBJ2-5; no clear D gene. The ends were cut back, 0 bases at V and 4 bases at J, with 9 bases in the middle. The CDR3 extends over 14 amino acids. The germline V gene has CDR1 LNHNV and CDR2 YYDKDF (reference sequence).

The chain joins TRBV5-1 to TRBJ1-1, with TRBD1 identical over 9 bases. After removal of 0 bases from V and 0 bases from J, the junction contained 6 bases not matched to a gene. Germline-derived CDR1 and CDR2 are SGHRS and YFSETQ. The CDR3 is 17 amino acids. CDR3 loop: CASSLVGTGQLNTEAFF. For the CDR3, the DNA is TGCGCCAGCAGCTTGGTAGGGACAGGGCAACTGAACACTGAAGCTTTCTTT.

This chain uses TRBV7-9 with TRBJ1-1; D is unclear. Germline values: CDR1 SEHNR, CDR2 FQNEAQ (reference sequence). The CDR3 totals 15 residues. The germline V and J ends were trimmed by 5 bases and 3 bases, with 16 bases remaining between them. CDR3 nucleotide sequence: TGTGCCAGCAGCCCAAGGTGGAACCGGGACACTGAAGCTTTCTTT. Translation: CASSPRWNRDTEAFF.

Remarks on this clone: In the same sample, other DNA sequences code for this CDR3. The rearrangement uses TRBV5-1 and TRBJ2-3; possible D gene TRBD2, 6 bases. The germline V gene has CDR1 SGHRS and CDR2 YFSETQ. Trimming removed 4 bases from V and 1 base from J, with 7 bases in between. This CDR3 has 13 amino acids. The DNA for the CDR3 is TGCGCCAGCAGCCCGGGAGGCACAGATACGCAGTATTTT. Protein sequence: CASSPGGTDTQYF. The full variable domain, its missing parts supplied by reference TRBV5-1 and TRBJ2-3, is KAGVTQTPRYLIKTRGQQVTLSCSPISGHRSVSWYQQTPGQGLQFLFEYFSETQRNKGNFPGRFSGRQFSNSRSEMNVSTLELGDSALYLCASSPGGTDTQYFGPGTRLTVL.

CDR3 DNA sequence: TGTGCCAGCAGCTTAGAGGGGGGGGCTAGGGGTTATTTT. Translation: CASSLEGGARGYF. The genes are TRBV7-2 and TRBJ2-3, with a possible D match to TRBD2 (7 bases). Germline CDR1 SGHTA, CDR2 FQGNSA. This CDR3 is 13 amino acids long. With 1 base removed from V and 15 bases from J, the gap between germline ends came to 17 bases.

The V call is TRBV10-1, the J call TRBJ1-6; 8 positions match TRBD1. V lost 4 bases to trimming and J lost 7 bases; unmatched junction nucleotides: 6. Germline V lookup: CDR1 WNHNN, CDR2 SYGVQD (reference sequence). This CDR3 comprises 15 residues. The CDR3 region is CASSARDRMNSPLHF. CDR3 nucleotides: TGCGCCAGCAGTGCCCGGGACAGGATGAATTCACCCCTCCACTTT.

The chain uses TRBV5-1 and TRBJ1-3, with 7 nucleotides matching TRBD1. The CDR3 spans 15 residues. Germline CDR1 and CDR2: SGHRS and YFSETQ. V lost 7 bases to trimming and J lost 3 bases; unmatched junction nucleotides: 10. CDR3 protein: CASGMGDRVGNTIYF. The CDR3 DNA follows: TGCGCCAGCGGAATGGGAGACAGGGTTGGAAACACCATATATTTT.

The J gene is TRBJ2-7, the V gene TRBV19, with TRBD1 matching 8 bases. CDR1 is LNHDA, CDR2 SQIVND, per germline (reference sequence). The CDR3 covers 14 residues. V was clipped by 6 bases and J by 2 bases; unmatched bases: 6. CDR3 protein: CASRPQGDTYEQYF. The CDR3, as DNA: TGTGCCAGTAGACCACAGGGGGATACCTACGAGCAGTACTTC.

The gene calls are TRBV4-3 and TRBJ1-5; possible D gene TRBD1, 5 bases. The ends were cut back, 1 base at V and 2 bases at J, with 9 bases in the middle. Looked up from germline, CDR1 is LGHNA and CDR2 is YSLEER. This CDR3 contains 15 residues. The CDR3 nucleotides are TGCGCCAGCAGCCAAGGGCTAGGGGGCAATCAGCCCCAGCATTTT. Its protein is CASSQGLGGNQPQHF.

The CDR3: CASGSQGFEQFF. In DNA, the CDR3 is TGTGCTAGTGGTTCCCAGGGTTTTGAGCAGTTCTTC. This sequence joins TRBV12-5 and TRBJ2-1; a possible D gene is TRBD1 (5 bases). CDR1 LGHNT and CDR2 FRNRAP come from the germline V gene. The CDR3 is 12 residues long. Trimming shortened V by 4 bases and J by 9 bases, and 10 bases separated the two germline ends.

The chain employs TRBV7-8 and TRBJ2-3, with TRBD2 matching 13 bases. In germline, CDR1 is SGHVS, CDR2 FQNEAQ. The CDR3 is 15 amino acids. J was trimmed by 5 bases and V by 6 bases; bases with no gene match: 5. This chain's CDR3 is CASRLLAGGIDTQYF. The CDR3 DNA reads TGTGCCAGCAGATTACTAGCGGGAGGGATAGATACGCAGTATTTT. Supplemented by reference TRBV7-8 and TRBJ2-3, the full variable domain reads GAGVSQSPRYKVAKRGQDVALRCDPISGHVSLFWYQQALGQGPEFLTYFQNEAQLDKSGLPSDRFFAERPEGSVSTLKIQRTQQEDSAVYLCASRLLAGGIDTQYFGPGTRLTVL.

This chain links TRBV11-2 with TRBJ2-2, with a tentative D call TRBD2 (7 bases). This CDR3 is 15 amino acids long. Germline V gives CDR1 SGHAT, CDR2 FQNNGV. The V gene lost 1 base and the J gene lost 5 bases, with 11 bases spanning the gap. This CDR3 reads CASSLGGGPTGELFF. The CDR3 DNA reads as TGTGCCAGCAGCTTAGGGGGGGGGCCAACCGGGGAGCTGTTTTTT.

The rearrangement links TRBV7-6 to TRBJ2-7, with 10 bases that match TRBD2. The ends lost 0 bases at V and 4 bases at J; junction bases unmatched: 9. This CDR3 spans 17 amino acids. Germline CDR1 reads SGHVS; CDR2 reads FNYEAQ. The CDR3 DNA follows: TGTGCCAGCAGCTTAGCGGATCCGAGCGGGGGGGCGTACGAGCAGTACTTC. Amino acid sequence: CASSLADPSGGAYEQYF.

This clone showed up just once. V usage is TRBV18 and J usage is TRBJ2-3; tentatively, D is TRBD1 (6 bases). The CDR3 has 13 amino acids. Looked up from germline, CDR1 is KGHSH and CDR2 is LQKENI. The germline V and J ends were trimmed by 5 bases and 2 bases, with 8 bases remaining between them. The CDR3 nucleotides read TGTGCCAGCTCATGGACAGTCACAGATACGCAGTATTTT. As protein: CASSWTVTDTQYF.

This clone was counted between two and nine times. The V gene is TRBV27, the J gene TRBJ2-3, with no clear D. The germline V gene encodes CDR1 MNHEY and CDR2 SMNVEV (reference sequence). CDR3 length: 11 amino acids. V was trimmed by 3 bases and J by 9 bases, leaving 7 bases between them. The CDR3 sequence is CASSFVGTQYF. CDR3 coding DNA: TGTGCCAGCAGTTTTGTGGGCACGCAGTATTTT.

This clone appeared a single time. CDR3 coding DNA: TGTGCCAGCAGCTTAGCGGGATCAAGCTCCTACAATGAGCAGTTCTTC. Protein sequence: CASSLAGSSSYNEQFF. V gene TRBV11-2 combines with J gene TRBJ2-1; D is possibly TRBD2 (5 bases). The CDR3 totals 16 residues. Germline loops: CDR1 SGHAT, CDR2 FQNNGV. Trimming removed 1 base at V and 0 bases at J, with 10 bases between.

DNA of the CDR3: TGTGCCAGCAGTATAGGGGGGACAGGGGGAGGAGGCTACACCTTC. It yields the protein CASSIGGTGGGGYTF. The chain carries TRBV6-5 and TRBJ1-2; 11 bases match TRBD1. Germline loops: CDR1 MNHEY, CDR2 SVGAGI. After removal of 5 bases from V and 8 bases from J, the junction contained 10 bases not matched to a gene. The CDR3 is made up of 15 amino acids.

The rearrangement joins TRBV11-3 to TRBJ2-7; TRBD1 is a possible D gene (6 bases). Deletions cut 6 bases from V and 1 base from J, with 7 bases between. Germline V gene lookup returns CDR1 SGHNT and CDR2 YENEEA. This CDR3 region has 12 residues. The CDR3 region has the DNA TGTGCCAGCAGTACAGGGTCCTACGAGCAGTACTTC. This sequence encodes CASSTGSYEQYF.

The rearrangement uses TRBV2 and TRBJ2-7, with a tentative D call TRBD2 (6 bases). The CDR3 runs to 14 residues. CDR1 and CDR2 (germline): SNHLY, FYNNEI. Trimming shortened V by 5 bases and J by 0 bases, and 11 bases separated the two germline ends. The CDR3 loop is CASSRLVTSYEQYF. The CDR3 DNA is TGTGCCAGCAGTAGACTAGTCACCTCCTACGAGCAGTACTTC.

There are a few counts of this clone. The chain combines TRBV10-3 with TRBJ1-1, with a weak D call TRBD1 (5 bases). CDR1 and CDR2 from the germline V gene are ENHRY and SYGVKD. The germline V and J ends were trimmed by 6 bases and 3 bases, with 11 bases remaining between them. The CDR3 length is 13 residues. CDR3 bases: TGTGCCATCAGGACAGAAGGAGACACTGAAGCTTTCTTT. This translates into CAIRTEGDTEAFF.

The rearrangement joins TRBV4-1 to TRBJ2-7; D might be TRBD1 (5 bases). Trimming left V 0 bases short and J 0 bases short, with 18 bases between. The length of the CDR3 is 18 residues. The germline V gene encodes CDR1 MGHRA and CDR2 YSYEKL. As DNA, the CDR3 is TGCGCCAGCAGCCAAGATGGGGCGAGGACGACGAGCTCCTACGAGCAGTACTTC. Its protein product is CASSQDGARTTSSYEQYF.

CDR3 nucleotide sequence: TGTGCCAGCAGCAGAACAGGGGGCGCTGGCTACACCTTC. Its translation: CASSRTGGAGYTF. V is TRBV28 and J is TRBJ1-2, with TRBD1 matching 9 bases. Trimming removed 6 bases from V and 7 bases from J; junction bases left unmatched: 6. CDR3 length: 13 residues. Germline-derived CDR1 and CDR2 are MDHEN and SYDVKM.

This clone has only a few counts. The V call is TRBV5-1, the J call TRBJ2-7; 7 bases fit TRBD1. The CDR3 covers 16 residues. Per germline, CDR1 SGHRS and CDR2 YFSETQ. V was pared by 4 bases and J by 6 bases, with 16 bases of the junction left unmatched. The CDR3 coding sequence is TGCGCCAGCAGCCTAAGCCCCGGTACAGGGGTCGGCGAGCAGTACTTC. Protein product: CASSLSPGTGVGEQYF.